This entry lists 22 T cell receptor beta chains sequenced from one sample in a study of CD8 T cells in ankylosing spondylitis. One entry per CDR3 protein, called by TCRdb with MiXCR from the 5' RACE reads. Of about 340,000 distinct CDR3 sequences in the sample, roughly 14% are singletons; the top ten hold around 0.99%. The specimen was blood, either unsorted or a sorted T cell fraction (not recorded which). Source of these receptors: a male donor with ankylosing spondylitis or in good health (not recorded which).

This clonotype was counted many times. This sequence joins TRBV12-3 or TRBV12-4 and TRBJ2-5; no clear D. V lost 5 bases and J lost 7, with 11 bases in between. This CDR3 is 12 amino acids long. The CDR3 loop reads CASSLTWPTQYF. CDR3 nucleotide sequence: TGTGCCAGCAGTCTCACCTGGCCGACCCAGTACTTC.

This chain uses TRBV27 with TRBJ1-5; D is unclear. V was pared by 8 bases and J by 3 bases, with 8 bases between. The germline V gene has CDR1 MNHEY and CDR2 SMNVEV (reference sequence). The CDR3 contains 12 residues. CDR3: CASWAFNQPQHF. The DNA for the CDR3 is TGTGCCAGCTGGGCCTTCAATCAGCCCCAGCATTTT.

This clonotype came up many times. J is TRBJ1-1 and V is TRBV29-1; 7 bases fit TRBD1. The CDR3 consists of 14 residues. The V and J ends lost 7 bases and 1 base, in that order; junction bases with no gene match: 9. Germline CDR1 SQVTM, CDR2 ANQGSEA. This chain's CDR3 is CSARTDRANTEAFF. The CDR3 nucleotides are TGCAGCGCCCGGACCGACAGGGCGAACACTGAAGCTTTCTTT.

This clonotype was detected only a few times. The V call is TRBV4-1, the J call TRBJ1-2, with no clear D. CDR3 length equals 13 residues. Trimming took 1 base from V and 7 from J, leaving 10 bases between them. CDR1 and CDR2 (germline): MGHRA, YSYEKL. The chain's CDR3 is CASSQVWRGGYTF. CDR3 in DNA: TGCGCCAGCAGCCAAGTGTGGCGGGGTGGCTACACCTTC.

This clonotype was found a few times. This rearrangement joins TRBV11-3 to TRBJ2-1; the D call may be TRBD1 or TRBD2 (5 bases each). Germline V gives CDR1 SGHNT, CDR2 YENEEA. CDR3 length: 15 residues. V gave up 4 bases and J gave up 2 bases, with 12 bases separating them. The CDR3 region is CASSSPGRAYNEQFF. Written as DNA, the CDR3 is TGTGCCAGCAGCTCACCGGGACGGGCCTACAATGAGCAGTTCTTC.

For the CDR3, the DNA is TGTGCCAGCAGTTTAAGTGCGGGGGATACCTTCTATGGCTACACCTTC. Its translation is CASSLSAGDTFYGYTF. The chain links TRBV27 to TRBJ1-2; D is perhaps TRBD1 (5 bases). With 2 bases removed from V and 4 bases from J, the gap between germline ends came to 17 bases. CDR3 length: 16 amino acids. Germline V lookup: CDR1 MNHEY, CDR2 SMNVEV (reference sequence).

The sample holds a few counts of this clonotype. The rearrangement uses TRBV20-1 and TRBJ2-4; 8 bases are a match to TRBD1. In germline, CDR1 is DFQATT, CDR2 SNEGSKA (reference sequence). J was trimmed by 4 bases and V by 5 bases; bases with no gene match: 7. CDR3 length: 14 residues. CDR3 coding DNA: TGCAGTGCTGACCGCACAGGGGGTAAAAACATTCAGTACTTC. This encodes CSADRTGGKNIQYF.

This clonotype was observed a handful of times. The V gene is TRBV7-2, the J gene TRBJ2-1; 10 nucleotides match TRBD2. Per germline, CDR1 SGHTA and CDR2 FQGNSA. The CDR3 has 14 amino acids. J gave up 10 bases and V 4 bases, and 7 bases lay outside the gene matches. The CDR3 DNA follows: TGTGCCAGCAGCTGGAGCGGGGGGGCAAACGAGCAGTTCTTC. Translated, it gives CASSWSGGANEQFF.

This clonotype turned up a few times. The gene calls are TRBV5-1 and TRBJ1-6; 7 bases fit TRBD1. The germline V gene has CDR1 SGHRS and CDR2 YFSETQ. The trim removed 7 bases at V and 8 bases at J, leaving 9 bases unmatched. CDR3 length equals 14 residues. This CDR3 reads CASGTGQVDSPLHF. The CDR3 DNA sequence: TGCGCCAGCGGAACAGGACAGGTTGATTCACCCCTCCACTTT. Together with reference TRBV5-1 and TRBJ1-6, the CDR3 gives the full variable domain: KAGVTQTPRYLIKTRGQQVTLSCSPISGHRSVSWYQQTPGQGLQFLFEYFSETQRNKGNFPGRFSGRQFSNSRSEMNVSTLELGDSALYLCASGTGQVDSPLHFGNGTRLTVT.

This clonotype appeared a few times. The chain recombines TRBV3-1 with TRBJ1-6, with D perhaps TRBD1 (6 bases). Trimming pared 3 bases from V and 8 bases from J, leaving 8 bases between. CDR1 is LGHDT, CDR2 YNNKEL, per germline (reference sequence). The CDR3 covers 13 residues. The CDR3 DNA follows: TGTGCCAGCAGCCACAACAGGGATTCACCCCTCCACTTT. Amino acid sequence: CASSHNRDSPLHF.

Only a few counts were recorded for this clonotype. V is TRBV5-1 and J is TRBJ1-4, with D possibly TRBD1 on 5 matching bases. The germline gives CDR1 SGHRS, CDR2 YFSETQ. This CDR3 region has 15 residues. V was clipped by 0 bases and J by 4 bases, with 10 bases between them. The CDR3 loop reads CASSLGGIGNEKLFF. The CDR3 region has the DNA TGCGCCAGCAGCTTGGGGGGGATCGGTAATGAAAAACTGTTTTTT. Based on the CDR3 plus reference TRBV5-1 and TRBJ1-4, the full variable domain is KAGVTQTPRYLIKTRGQQVTLSCSPISGHRSVSWYQQTPGQGLQFLFEYFSETQRNKGNFPGRFSGRQFSNSRSEMNVSTLELGDSALYLCASSLGGIGNEKLFFGSGTQLSVL.

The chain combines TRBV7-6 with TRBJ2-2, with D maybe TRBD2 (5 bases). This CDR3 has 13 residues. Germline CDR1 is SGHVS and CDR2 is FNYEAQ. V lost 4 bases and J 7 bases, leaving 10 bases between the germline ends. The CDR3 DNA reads TGTGCCAGCAGCTCCTCTAGCAACGGGGAGCTGTTTTTT. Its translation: CASSSSSNGELFF.

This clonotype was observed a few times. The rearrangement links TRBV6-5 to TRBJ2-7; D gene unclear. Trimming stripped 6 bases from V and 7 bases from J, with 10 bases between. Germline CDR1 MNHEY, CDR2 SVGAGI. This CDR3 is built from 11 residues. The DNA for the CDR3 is TGTGCCAGCAGCTCGGTAACTGAGCAGTACTTC. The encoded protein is CASSSVTEQYF.

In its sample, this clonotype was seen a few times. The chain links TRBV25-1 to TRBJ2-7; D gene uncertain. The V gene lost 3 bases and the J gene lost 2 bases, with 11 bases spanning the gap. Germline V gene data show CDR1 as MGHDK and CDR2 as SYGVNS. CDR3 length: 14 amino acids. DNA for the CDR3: TGTGCCAGCAGTGAGTACAGCAGGCCCTACGAGCAGTACTTC. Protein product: CASSEYSRPYEQYF.

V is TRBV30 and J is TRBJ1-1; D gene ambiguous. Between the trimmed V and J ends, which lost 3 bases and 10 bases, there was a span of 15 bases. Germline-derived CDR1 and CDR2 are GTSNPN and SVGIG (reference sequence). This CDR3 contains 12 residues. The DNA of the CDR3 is TGTGCCTGGAGAGATTACCCTCGGCGAGCTTTCTTT. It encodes CAWRDYPRRAFF.

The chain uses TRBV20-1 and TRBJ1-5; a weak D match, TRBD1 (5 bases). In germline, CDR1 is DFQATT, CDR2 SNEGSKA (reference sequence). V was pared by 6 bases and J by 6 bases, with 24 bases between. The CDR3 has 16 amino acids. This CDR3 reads CSAGRGTGFGGQPQHF. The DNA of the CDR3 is TGCAGTGCCGGTCGGGGGACCGGCTTCGGGGGTCAGCCCCAGCATTTT.

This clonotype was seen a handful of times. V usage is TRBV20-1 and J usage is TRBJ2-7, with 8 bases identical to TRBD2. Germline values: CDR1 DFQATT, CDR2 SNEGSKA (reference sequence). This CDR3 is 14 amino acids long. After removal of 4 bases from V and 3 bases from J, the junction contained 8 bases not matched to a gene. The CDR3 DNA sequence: TGCAGTGCTACCTTAGCGGGAAAGCGCTACGAGCAGTACTTC. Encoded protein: CSATLAGKRYEQYF.

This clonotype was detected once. As DNA, the CDR3 is TGCGCCAGCAGCTGGGGGGAAGCAAACATTCAGTACTTC. Amino acids: CASSWGEANIQYF. V and J are TRBV5-1 and TRBJ2-4; perhaps TRBD2 as D (6 bases). V lost 3 bases to trimming and J lost 6 bases, with 10 bases between them. Germline loops: CDR1 SGHRS, CDR2 YFSETQ. The length of the CDR3 is 13 residues.

CDR3 amino acids: CSVEEGARSIPNTEQFF. The DNA of the CDR3 is TGCAGCGTTGAAGAGGGAGCAAGGAGCATCCCAAACACTGAGCAGTTCTTC. This sequence joins TRBV29-1 and TRBJ2-1; perhaps TRBD2 as D (5 bases). CDR3 length: 17 residues. With 0 bases removed from V and 9 bases from J, the gap between germline ends came to 24 bases. Germline V gene data show CDR1 as SQVTM and CDR2 as ANQGSEA.

CDR3 DNA: TGTGCCAACACGTTTTCCGGGAGACGGCAGTACTTC. Translated: CANTFSGRRQYF. The V and J genes are TRBV14 and TRBJ2-7; possibly TRBD2 for D (6 bases). The germline V and J ends were trimmed by 10 bases and 9 bases, with 19 bases remaining between them. The germline CDR1 and CDR2 sequences are SGHDN and FVKESK. CDR3 length equals 12 residues. The complete variable domain, with remaining parts taken from reference TRBV14 and TRBJ2-7, reads EAGVTQFPSHSVIEKGQTVTLRCDPISGHDNLYWYRRVMGKEIKFLLHFVKESKQDESGMPNNRFLAERTGGTYSTLKVQPAELEDSGVYFCANTFSGRRQYFGPGTRLTVT.

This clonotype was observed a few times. CDR3 region: CAIRSDLAGNTDTQYF. CDR3 nucleotides: TGTGCCATCAGAAGTGACCTAGCGGGGAACACAGATACGCAGTATTTT. The rearrangement joins TRBV10-3 to TRBJ2-3; 9 nucleotides line up with TRBD2. The CDR3 is made up of 16 amino acids. V lost 6 bases, J lost 2 bases, and 9 bases stayed unmatched. Germline CDR1 reads ENHRY; CDR2 reads SYGVKD.

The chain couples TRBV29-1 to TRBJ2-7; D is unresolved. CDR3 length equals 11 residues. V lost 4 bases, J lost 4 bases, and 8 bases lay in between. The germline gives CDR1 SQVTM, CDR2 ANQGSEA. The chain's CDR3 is CSVGGAYEQYF. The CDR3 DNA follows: TGCAGCGTTGGTGGAGCTTACGAGCAGTACTTC.